A single sample is the source of the 30 T cell receptor beta chains below, sequenced in a study of blood T cell repertoires in COVID-19. The data were produced by immunoSEQ multiplex PCR, yet TCRdb's version contains in-frame clones alone and is incomplete. This table has 60,000 to 70,000 clones, 91% appearing once. The sequencing sample was made of peripheral blood. These receptors all stem from a human donor with active COVID-19. The donor label of this sample is uncertain.

The chain couples TRBV6-5 to TRBJ2-7, with D possibly matching TRBD2 (6 bases). CDR3 length: 15 amino acids. V was shortened by 2 bases and J by 4 bases, with 15 bases between the two germline ends. Germline values: CDR1 MNHEY, CDR2 SVGAGI. DNA of the CDR3: TGTGCCAGCAGTTACGGGACCCGGGGGTCGTACGAGCAGTACTTC. Translating it yields CASSYGTRGSYEQYF.

The chain employs TRBV6-2 or TRBV6-3 and TRBJ2-6; D may be TRBD2 (7 bases). This CDR3 contains 18 residues. Germline V CDR1 and CDR2: MNHEY, SVGEGT. Deletions cut 2 bases from V and 0 bases from J, with 14 bases between. CDR3 bases: TGTGCCAGCAGTTACCGGGGGGCGGGAAGCTCTGGGGCCAACGTCCTGACTTTC. This encodes CASSYRGAGSSGANVLTF.

The chain links TRBV19 to TRBJ2-3; TRBD1 is a possible D gene (6 bases). Germline values: CDR1 LNHDA, CDR2 SQIVND (reference sequence). The CDR3 is 14 amino acids. Trimming stripped 7 bases from V and 3 bases from J, with 14 bases between. As DNA, the CDR3 is TGTGCCAGTACCCGGACAGACGGGACAGATACGCAGTATTTT. Protein product: CASTRTDGTDTQYF. The whole variable domain, remainder taken from reference TRBV19 and TRBJ2-3, is DGGITQSPKYLFRKEGQNVTLSCEQNLNHDAMYWYRQDPGQGLRLIYYSQIVNDFQKGDIAEGYSVSREKKESFPLTVTSAQKNPTAFYLCASTRTDGTDTQYFGPGTRLTVL.

This clone has just one count. This rearrangement joins TRBV6-5 to TRBJ1-6; TRBD1 matches at 9 bases. Germline V lookup: CDR1 MNHEY, CDR2 SVGAGI. After removal of 0 bases from V and 7 bases from J, the junction contained 4 bases not matched to a gene. The CDR3 is 16 residues long. The CDR3 sequence: CASSYSAGQGNSPLHF. CDR3 coding DNA: TGTGCCAGCAGTTACTCGGCGGGACAGGGAAATTCACCCCTCCACTTT.

J is TRBJ2-1 and V is TRBV7-9, with a weak D call TRBD1 (7 bases). Deletions cut 5 bases from V and 9 bases from J, with 23 bases between. The germline V gene encodes CDR1 SEHNR and CDR2 FQNEAQ (reference sequence). The CDR3 contains 16 residues. Written as DNA, the CDR3 is TGTGCCAGCAGCACGACGACAGGGACTTTGAACGGTGAGCAGTTCTTC. Encoded protein: CASSTTTGTLNGEQFF.

In nucleotides, the CDR3 is TGTGCCAGCAGCGTCGCGTTGCCCGGGGGAGGTGCTTATGGCTACACCTTC. This encodes CASSVALPGGGAYGYTF. The gene calls are TRBV9 and TRBJ1-2, with a tentative D call TRBD1 (5 bases). The ends were cut back, 2 bases at V and 5 bases at J, with 22 bases in the middle. The V gene's germline CDR1 is SGDLS and CDR2 YYNGEE. This CDR3 contains 17 residues. The full variable domain, in which reference TRBV9 and TRBJ1-2 provide the parts outside the CDR3, is DSGVTQTPKHLITATGQRVTLRCSPRSGDLSVYWYQQSLDQGLQFLIQYYNGEERAKGNILERFSAQQFPDLHSELNLSSLELGDSALYFCASSVALPGGGAYGYTFGSGTRLTVV.

V gene TRBV9 combines with J gene TRBJ2-2, with D perhaps matching TRBD2 (6 bases). CDR3 length: 16 amino acids. V was clipped by 4 bases and J by 1 base, with 14 bases between them. Germline V gives CDR1 SGDLS, CDR2 YYNGEE. CDR3 residues: CASSKGWGVNTGELFF. The DNA for the CDR3 is TGTGCCAGCAGCAAGGGGTGGGGGGTGAACACCGGGGAGCTGTTTTTT.

This clone showed up just a few times. The chain recombines TRBV7-2 with TRBJ1-2; TRBD1 agrees at 7 bases. Germline-derived CDR1 and CDR2 are SGHTA and FQGNSA. The CDR3 runs to 15 residues. J lost 7 bases, V lost 5 bases, and 13 bases had no gene match. CDR3: CASSPREGAGGGYTF. The CDR3 nucleotides read TGTGCCAGCAGCCCTCGGGAGGGGGCGGGGGGTGGCTACACCTTC.

The CDR3 DNA reads as TGTGCCAGTGTCGGACAGGGGGGAAACGAGCAGTACTTC. Its protein product is CASVGQGGNEQYF. V gene TRBV19 combines with J gene TRBJ2-7; 10 nucleotides match TRBD1. Looked up from germline, CDR1 is LNHDA and CDR2 is SQIVND (reference sequence). V lost 8 bases, J lost 5 bases, and 6 bases stayed unmatched. The CDR3 is 13 amino acids.

This clone was seen once. The rearrangement uses TRBV7-8 and TRBJ1-1; D gene ambiguous. Trimming took off 0 bases at V and 2 bases at J, with 10 bases between the two ends. The CDR3 is 15 amino acids. Germline CDR1 reads SGHVS; CDR2 reads FQNEAQ. The CDR3 protein is CASSLARHLNTEAFF. The CDR3 nucleotides are TGTGCCAGCAGCTTAGCGCGTCACTTAAACACTGAAGCTTTCTTT.

This sequence joins TRBV30 and TRBJ2-7, with 10 bases fitting TRBD1. Trimming cost V 1 base and J 4 bases; bases outside gene matches: 1. CDR1 GTSNPN and CDR2 SVGIG come from the germline V gene (reference sequence). The CDR3 spans 13 residues. CDR3 residues: CAWSGDRGYEQYF. CDR3 sequence (DNA): TGTGCCTGGAGTGGGGACAGGGGATACGAGCAGTACTTC.

This clone turned up a few times. This chain uses TRBV6-4 with TRBJ1-1; 7 nucleotides match TRBD1. This CDR3 contains 14 residues. CDR1 MRHNA and CDR2 SNTAGT come from the germline V gene. After removal of 5 bases from V and 4 bases from J, the junction contained 7 bases not matched to a gene. CDR3: CASSFNGDSTEAFF. As DNA, the CDR3 is TGTGCCAGCAGTTTTAACGGGGACAGCACTGAAGCTTTCTTT.

The chain employs TRBV9 and TRBJ2-3; 10 bases map to TRBD1. Germline V CDR1 and CDR2: SGDLS, YYNGEE. This CDR3 contains 17 residues. Losses at the gene ends were 3 bases for V and 0 bases for J; bases not matched to a gene: 7. CDR3 protein: CASSATGGPISTDTQYF. The CDR3 coding sequence is TGTGCCAGCAGCGCGACAGGGGGCCCCATAAGCACAGATACGCAGTATTTT.

The J gene is TRBJ2-5, the V gene TRBV13; 7 bases fit TRBD2. The CDR3 has 14 amino acids. The V gene's germline CDR1 is PRHDT and CDR2 FYEKMQ (reference sequence). The ends lost 5 bases at V and 4 bases at J; junction bases unmatched: 7. The CDR3 loop is CASSIRAGTETQYF. The CDR3 nucleotides read TGTGCCAGCAGCATTAGAGCGGGAACAGAGACCCAGTACTTC. Full variable domain (remainder filled in from reference TRBV13 and TRBJ2-5): AAGVIQSPRHLIKEKRETATLKCYPIPRHDTVYWYQQGPGQDPQFLISFYEKMQSDKGSIPDRFSAQQFSDYHSELNMSSLELGDSALYFCASSIRAGTETQYFGPGTRLLVL.

In its sample, this clone was seen a few times. This rearrangement joins TRBV7-3 to TRBJ1-1, with 9 bases aligning to TRBD1. Trimming cost V 3 bases and J 4 bases; bases outside gene matches: 3. The CDR3 spans 14 residues. Per the germline V gene, CDR1 is SGHTA and CDR2 is FQGTGA. The CDR3 region is CASSFGQGSTEAFF. CDR3 DNA sequence: TGTGCCAGCAGCTTCGGACAGGGGAGCACTGAAGCTTTCTTT. The whole variable domain, filled in from reference TRBV7-3 and TRBJ1-1, reads GAGVSQTPSNKVTEKGKYVELRCDPISGHTALYWYRQSLGQGPEFLIYFQGTGAADDSGLPNDRFFAVRPEGSVSTLKIQRTERGDSAVYLCASSFGQGSTEAFFGQGTRLTVV.

This chain uses TRBV12-2 with TRBJ2-1; the DNA was not used to check the table's D call, TRBD2. TRBV12-2 corresponds to a pseudogene. CDR3 length: 18 residues. The CDR3 is CASRFPWETSGNYNEQFF. For the CDR3, the DNA is TGTGCAAGTCGCTTCCCCTGGGAGACTAGCGGAAACTACAATGAGCAGTTCTTC.

This chain joins TRBV9 and TRBJ2-1, with 7 bases fitting TRBD1. CDR3 length: 16 amino acids. Germline V lookup: CDR1 SGDLS, CDR2 YYNGEE. V lost 4 bases, J lost 3 bases, and 10 bases stayed unmatched. As DNA, the CDR3 is TGTGCCAGCAGCTCAGTAGGGGACAGCTACTACAATGAGCAGTTCTTC. Its protein is CASSSVGDSYYNEQFF.

The chain couples TRBV28 to TRBJ1-4; unclear D gene. Germline CDR1 reads MDHEN; CDR2 reads SYDVKM. Deletions cut 9 bases from V and 4 bases from J, with 12 bases between. The CDR3 spans 13 residues. The CDR3: CASRYSNNEKLFF. The CDR3 DNA is TGTGCCAGTAGATACAGTAATAATGAAAAACTGTTTTTT.

This clone occurred a few times. V and J are TRBV5-1 and TRBJ2-7, with D possibly being TRBD2 (5 bases). V lost 5 bases and J 2 bases, leaving 14 bases between the germline ends. The CDR3 has 14 amino acids. Germline-derived CDR1 and CDR2 are SGHRS and YFSETQ. CDR3 residues: CASSIGLEAYEQYF. The CDR3 bases are TGCGCCAGCAGTATAGGACTCGAAGCCTACGAGCAGTACTTC.

The table lists this clone with a few counts. The V and J genes are TRBV19 and TRBJ1-5; no clear D. The CDR3 has 12 residues. From germline, CDR1 is LNHDA and CDR2 SQIVND (reference sequence). Trimming shortened V by 7 bases and J by 0 bases, and 4 bases separated the two germline ends. CDR3 DNA: TGTGCCAGTACCCATAGCAATCAGCCCCAGCATTTT. This codes for CASTHSNQPQHF.

V usage is TRBV10-3 and J usage is TRBJ2-3, with no clear D. The CDR3 totals 11 residues. CDR1 is ENHRY, CDR2 SYGVKD, per germline. Trimming took 9 bases from V and 2 from J, leaving 6 bases between them. The CDR3: CAITDTDTQYF. The DNA of the CDR3 is TGTGCCATAACAGACACAGATACGCAGTATTTT.

V and J are TRBV5-1 and TRBJ2-1, with D possibly TRBD1 on 5 matching bases. The CDR3 is 15 residues long. Trimming removed 0 bases at V and 0 bases at J, with 7 bases between. CDR1 is SGHRS and CDR2 is YFSETQ in the germline V gene. CDR3 coding DNA: TGCGCCAGCAGCTTGGGACAGACCTCCTACAATGAGCAGTTCTTC. Translating it yields CASSLGQTSYNEQFF.

The rearrangement joins TRBV5-8 to TRBJ2-3, with D possibly being TRBD2 (5 bases). Germline V gene lookup returns CDR1 SGHTS and CDR2 YDEGEE. V was trimmed by 2 bases and J by 4 bases, leaving 11 bases between them. The CDR3 has 14 residues. In DNA, the CDR3 is TGTGCCAGCAGCTTACGGGGTAGCCCAGATACGCAGTATTTT. Its protein is CASSLRGSPDTQYF.

This rearrangement joins TRBV19 to TRBJ2-2; D is possibly TRBD1 (6 bases). V shed 5 bases and J shed 0 bases, with 7 bases lying between them. Germline CDR1 and CDR2: LNHDA and SQIVND (reference sequence). The CDR3 length is 14 residues. CDR3 sequence (DNA): TGTGCCAGTAGTCAGGGGTCGAACACCGGGGAGCTGTTTTTT. Translating it yields CASSQGSNTGELFF.

The chain links TRBV3-1 (or the pseudogene TRBV3-2) to TRBJ2-3; possibly TRBD2 for D (7 bases). The CDR3 runs 16 residues. The germline V gene has CDR1 LGHDT and CDR2 YNNKEL (reference sequence). The ends were cut back, 4 bases at V and 4 bases at J, with 18 bases in the middle. This CDR3 reads CASSPRGGPHADTQYF. The CDR3 nucleotides are TGTGCCAGCAGCCCCAGGGGAGGGCCTCACGCAGATACGCAGTATTTT.

The chain uses TRBV28 and TRBJ2-1; 10 positions agree with TRBD2. V shed 2 bases and J 12 bases; nucleotides not matched to a gene: 10. The CDR3 covers 15 residues. CDR1 and CDR2 (germline): MDHEN, SYDVKM. This CDR3 reads CASSLSPSGRLRQFF. The CDR3 region has the DNA TGTGCCAGCAGTTTAAGCCCTAGCGGGAGACTAAGGCAGTTCTTC.

In its sample, this clone was seen once. The chain combines TRBV15 with TRBJ2-3; TRBD1 matches 12 bases. There are 16 residues in the CDR3. Germline CDR1 reads LNHNV; CDR2 reads YYDKDF (reference sequence). With V trimmed by 4 bases and J by 6 bases, 8 bases remained unmatched. CDR3 nucleotide sequence: TGTGCCACCAGCAAACCGGGACAGGGGGCGTCGGATACGCAGTATTTT. The encoded protein is CATSKPGQGASDTQYF. The full variable domain, in which reference TRBV15 and TRBJ2-3 provide the parts outside the CDR3, is DAMVIQNPRYQVTQFGKPVTLSCSQTLNHNVMYWYQQKSSQAPKLLFHYYDKDFNNEADTPDNFQSRRPNTSFCFLDIRSPGLGDTAMYLCATSKPGQGASDTQYFGPGTRLTVL.

The chain joins TRBV15 to TRBJ2-6, with D perhaps matching TRBD2 (5 bases). The CDR3 totals 16 residues. The V and J ends lost 0 bases and 3 bases respectively, with 9 bases between them. CDR1 is LNHNV and CDR2 is YYDKDF in the germline V gene (reference sequence). The CDR3 sequence: CATSRDGGDGANVLTF. The CDR3, as DNA: TGTGCCACCAGCAGAGATGGAGGAGATGGGGCCAACGTCCTGACTTTC.

This rearrangement joins TRBV27 to TRBJ2-1; 7 nucleotides agree with TRBD1. The junction had 13 bases not matched to a gene; V was cut back by 6 bases and J by 5 bases. The CDR3 runs to 16 residues. The germline CDR1 and CDR2 sequences are MNHEY and SMNVEV (reference sequence). The CDR3 DNA reads TGTGCCAGCAGCAGGACAGGACAAACTAACAACAATGAGCAGTTCTTC. This sequence encodes CASSRTGQTNNNEQFF.

This chain joins TRBV4-3 and TRBJ1-4; weak D call: TRBD1 (6 bases). Trimming removed 4 bases at V and 0 bases at J, with 18 bases between. Germline V lookup: CDR1 LGHNA, CDR2 YSLEER. This CDR3 is 18 amino acids long. CDR3 protein: CASSLARFRGATNEKLFF. The CDR3 DNA is TGCGCCAGCAGCCTTGCAAGGTTCAGGGGTGCAACTAATGAAAAACTGTTTTTT.